A selection of T cell receptor beta chains follows, all from one sample in a study of shared clonotypes between healthy human individuals. Produced via immunoSEQ multiplex PCR; TCRdb's table is partial and in-frame only. The data contain approximately 980,000 clones, about 80% of them singletons. Sequencing was carried out using memory CD4+ T cells sorted from blood. These receptors originate from a man aged 18 to 30 in good health. The CDR3 runs from the conserved cysteine through the conserved F or W. Each record gives: V gene, clone size, D gene, J gene, CDR3 protein, CDR3 DNA. D genes are given only for firm matches. Size is stated for part of the rows, as once, few or many counts, or as a class when the clone is expanded.

v_call: TRBV7-9; clone_size: .; d_call: TRBD1; j_call: TRBJ2-7; cdr3_aa: CASSSIQGATSYEQYF; cdr3_nt: TGTGCCAGCAGCTCCATACAGGGGGCGACCTCCTACGAGCAGTACTTC
v_call: TRBV5-8; clone_size: .; d_call: .; j_call: TRBJ2-2; cdr3_aa: CASSLVRGAGELFF; cdr3_nt: TGTGCCAGCAGCTTGGTCAGGGGAGCCGGGGAGCTGTTTTTT
v_call: TRBV6-5; clone_size: .; d_call: TRBD1; j_call: TRBJ1-5; cdr3_aa: CASSPQGAYNQPQHF; cdr3_nt: TGTGCCAGCAGTCCACAGGGGGCATACAATCAGCCCCAGCATTTT
v_call: TRBV5-1; clone_size: .; d_call: .; j_call: TRBJ2-7; cdr3_aa: CASSLDKGNEQYF; cdr3_nt: TGCGCCAGCAGCTTGGACAAGGGCAACGAGCAGTACTTC
v_call: TRBV6-5; clone_size: few; d_call: TRBD1; j_call: TRBJ2-3; cdr3_aa: CASSQTGGIQDTQYF; cdr3_nt: TGTGCCAGCAGTCAAACAGGGGGCATTCAAGATACGCAGTATTTT
v_call: TRBV2; clone_size: few; d_call: .; j_call: TRBJ1-2; cdr3_aa: CASTTTRDGYTF; cdr3_nt: TGTGCCAGCACCACCACAAGGGACGGCTACACCTTC
v_call: TRBV15; clone_size: .; d_call: .; j_call: TRBJ2-3; cdr3_aa: CATSRDSASQYF; cdr3_nt: TGTGCCACCAGCAGAGACAGCGCCTCGCAGTATTTT
v_call: TRBV10-3; clone_size: .; d_call: TRBD1; j_call: TRBJ1-3; cdr3_aa: CAIRRQGATGNTIYF; cdr3_nt: TGTGCCATCAGGCGACAGGGGGCGACGGGAAACACCATATATTTT
v_call: TRBV5-1; clone_size: .; d_call: TRBD2; j_call: TRBJ2-5; cdr3_aa: CASSLDGRGGQETQYF; cdr3_nt: TGCGCCAGCAGCTTGGATGGTAGGGGAGGGCAAGAGACCCAGTACTTC
v_call: TRBV7-2; clone_size: .; d_call: TRBD1; j_call: TRBJ2-5; cdr3_aa: CASSRDSLQETQYF; cdr3_nt: TGTGCCAGCAGCAGGGACAGCTTACAAGAGACCCAGTACTTC
v_call: TRBV5-1; clone_size: once; d_call: .; j_call: TRBJ2-5; cdr3_aa: CASSTMNQETQYF; cdr3_nt: TGCGCCAGCAGCACCATGAACCAAGAGACCCAGTACTTC
v_call: TRBV30; clone_size: .; d_call: TRBD1; j_call: TRBJ1-1; cdr3_aa: CAWNRGPAEAFF; cdr3_nt: TGTGCCTGGAACAGGGGGCCGGCTGAAGCTTTCTTT
v_call: TRBV4-2; clone_size: once; d_call: .; j_call: TRBJ1-3; cdr3_aa: CASSQEGQGGSGNTIYF; cdr3_nt: TGTGCCAGCAGCCAAGAGGGGCAGGGTGGTTCCGGAAACACCATATATTTT
v_call: TRBV11-2; clone_size: .; d_call: TRBD2; j_call: TRBJ2-3; cdr3_aa: CASSAAGGPTTDTQYF; cdr3_nt: TGTGCCAGCAGCGCCGCGGGAGGGCCGACCACAGATACGCAGTATTTT
v_call: TRBV6-1; clone_size: .; d_call: .; j_call: TRBJ2-2; cdr3_aa: CASNVETNTGELFF; cdr3_nt: TGTGCCAGCAACGTGGAAACGAACACCGGGGAGCTGTTTTTT
v_call: TRBV28; clone_size: .; d_call: .; j_call: TRBJ1-2; cdr3_aa: CASIQGGAEDYGYTF; cdr3_nt: TGTGCCAGCATCCAGGGAGGGGCTGAGGACTATGGCTACACCTTC
v_call: TRBV19; clone_size: .; d_call: .; j_call: TRBJ2-2; cdr3_aa: CASSILARNTGELFF; cdr3_nt: TGTGCCAGTAGTATCCTAGCTCGGAACACCGGGGAGCTGTTTTTT
v_call: TRBV10-3; clone_size: .; d_call: TRBD1; j_call: TRBJ1-1; cdr3_aa: CAISETGGWNTEAFF; cdr3_nt: TGTGCCATCAGTGAGACAGGGGGGTGGAACACTGAAGCTTTCTTT
v_call: TRBV6-1; clone_size: .; d_call: TRBD2; j_call: TRBJ2-1; cdr3_aa: CASSDGGGLAGVLRNEQFF; cdr3_nt: TGTGCCAGCAGTGATGGGGGGGGTCTAGCGGGAGTGTTGAGGAATGAGCAGTTCTTC
v_call: TRBV18; clone_size: .; d_call: .; j_call: TRBJ2-1; cdr3_aa: CASSPPPSNEQFF; cdr3_nt: TGTGCCAGCTCACCACCTCCCTCCAATGAGCAGTTCTTC
v_call: TRBV9; clone_size: .; d_call: TRBD2; j_call: TRBJ2-5; cdr3_aa: CASSVETSGGAQTQYF; cdr3_nt: TGTGCCAGCAGCGTGGAAACTAGCGGGGGGGCGCAGACCCAGTACTTC
v_call: TRBV7-7; clone_size: .; d_call: .; j_call: TRBJ2-3; cdr3_aa: CASSPRLGDTQYF; cdr3_nt: TGTGCTAGCAGCCCCCGACTAGGAGATACGCAGTATTTT
v_call: TRBV19; clone_size: .; d_call: TRBD1; j_call: TRBJ1-2; cdr3_aa: CASSRQGSVGYTF; cdr3_nt: TGTGCCAGTAGTCGACAGGGGAGCGTAGGCTACACCTTC
v_call: TRBV30; clone_size: .; d_call: .; j_call: TRBJ2-3; cdr3_aa: CAWSASGDTQYF; cdr3_nt: TGTGCCTGGAGTGCTTCGGGGGATACGCAGTATTTT
v_call: TRBV7-7; clone_size: once; d_call: .; j_call: TRBJ2-5; cdr3_aa: CASSWGRGQETQYF; cdr3_nt: TGTGCTAGCAGCTGGGGGAGAGGGCAAGAGACCCAGTACTTC
v_call: TRBV27; clone_size: .; d_call: .; j_call: TRBJ2-5; cdr3_aa: CASSLSFQGVETQYF; cdr3_nt: TGTGCCAGCAGTTTATCCTTCCAGGGAGTAGAGACCCAGTACTTC
v_call: TRBV15; clone_size: few; d_call: .; j_call: TRBJ2-1; cdr3_aa: CATSRDRGSYNEQFF; cdr3_nt: TGTGCCACCAGCAGAGACCGCGGCTCCTACAATGAGCAGTTCTTC
v_call: TRBV9; clone_size: few; d_call: TRBD2; j_call: TRBJ2-5; cdr3_aa: CASSKGLALETQYF; cdr3_nt: TGTGCCAGCAGCAAAGGACTAGCTCTGGAGACCCAGTACTTC
v_call: TRBV5-4; clone_size: .; d_call: .; j_call: TRBJ2-2; cdr3_aa: CASSSAGELFF; cdr3_nt: TGTGCCAGCAGCTCGGCCGGGGAGCTGTTTTTT
v_call: TRBV6-1; clone_size: .; d_call: .; j_call: TRBJ2-2; cdr3_aa: CASSAGTVNTGELFF; cdr3_nt: TGTGCCAGCAGTGCCGGGACGGTGAACACCGGGGAGCTGTTTTTT
v_call: TRBV18; clone_size: .; d_call: .; j_call: TRBJ2-7; cdr3_aa: CASSPDGQSYEQYF; cdr3_nt: TGTGCCAGCTCACCGGACGGACAGTCGTACGAGCAGTACTTC
v_call: TRBV25-1; clone_size: .; d_call: .; j_call: TRBJ2-3; cdr3_aa: CASSRDSSTDTQYF; cdr3_nt: TGTGCCAGCAGCAGGGACTCTAGCACAGATACGCAGTATTTT
v_call: TRBV10-3; clone_size: .; d_call: .; j_call: TRBJ1-5; cdr3_aa: CAITAGGNQPQHF; cdr3_nt: TGTGCCATCACCGCGGGTGGCAATCAGCCCCAGCATTTT
v_call: TRBV4-1; clone_size: .; d_call: .; j_call: TRBJ1-5; cdr3_aa: CASSQDRTPYSNQPQHF; cdr3_nt: TGCGCCAGCAGCCAAGATCGGACACCTTATAGCAATCAGCCCCAGCATTTT
v_call: TRBV7-9; clone_size: once; d_call: TRBD1; j_call: TRBJ2-2; cdr3_aa: CASSFQTGSGGTGELFF; cdr3_nt: TGTGCCAGCAGCTTCCAGACAGGGAGTGGTGGGACCGGGGAGCTGTTTTTT
v_call: TRBV7-8; clone_size: .; d_call: .; j_call: TRBJ2-2; cdr3_aa: CASSLSGNTGELFF; cdr3_nt: TGTGCCAGCAGCTTATCCGGGAACACCGGGGAGCTGTTTTTT
v_call: TRBV12-5; clone_size: .; d_call: TRBD1; j_call: TRBJ2-7; cdr3_aa: CASARDSYEQYF; cdr3_nt: TGTGCTAGTGCCCGGGACAGCTACGAGCAGTACTTC
v_call: TRBV4-3; clone_size: .; d_call: .; j_call: TRBJ2-3; cdr3_aa: CASSMDYPMTDTQYF; cdr3_nt: TGCGCCAGCAGCATGGACTACCCTATGACAGATACGCAGTATTTT
v_call: TRBV7-2; clone_size: .; d_call: .; j_call: TRBJ2-1; cdr3_aa: CASSLGAGSLNEQFF; cdr3_nt: TGTGCCAGCAGCTTAGGGGCAGGGTCTTTGAATGAGCAGTTCTTC
v_call: TRBV27; clone_size: .; d_call: TRBD2; j_call: TRBJ2-5; cdr3_aa: CASRGIRTSGRRGEKETQYF; cdr3_nt: TGTGCCAGCCGGGGTATCCGGACTAGCGGGAGGCGGGGTGAGAAGGAGACCCAGTACTTC
v_call: TRBV9; clone_size: .; d_call: .; j_call: TRBJ2-7; cdr3_aa: CASSVGRSGYEQYF; cdr3_nt: TGTGCCAGCAGCGTAGGGAGATCGGGCTACGAGCAGTACTTC
v_call: TRBV29-1; clone_size: .; d_call: TRBD1; j_call: TRBJ1-4; cdr3_aa: CSALRQGGNATNEKLFF; cdr3_nt: TGCAGCGCTCTGAGACAGGGAGGAAATGCAACTAATGAAAAACTGTTTTTT
v_call: TRBV5-1; clone_size: few; d_call: TRBD1; j_call: TRBJ1-1; cdr3_aa: CASSPGTGERNTEAFF; cdr3_nt: TGCGCCAGCAGCCCCGGGACAGGAGAGCGGAACACTGAAGCTTTCTTT
v_call: TRBV27; clone_size: .; d_call: .; j_call: TRBJ1-6; cdr3_aa: CASSKTGTPHNSPLHF; cdr3_nt: TGTGCCAGCAGTAAAACCGGGACCCCTCATAATTCACCCCTCCACTTT
v_call: TRBV5-5; clone_size: few; d_call: TRBD1; j_call: TRBJ1-3; cdr3_aa: CASSPAGGFFGNTIYF; cdr3_nt: TGTGCCAGCAGCCCCGCAGGGGGCTTCTTTGGAAACACCATATATTTT
v_call: TRBV30; clone_size: few; d_call: TRBD1; j_call: TRBJ1-5; cdr3_aa: CAWSPGGSQPQHF; cdr3_nt: TGTGCCTGGAGTCCAGGGGGCAGTCAGCCCCAGCATTTT
v_call: TRBV29-1; clone_size: few; d_call: .; j_call: TRBJ1-1; cdr3_aa: CSVEITNTEAFF; cdr3_nt: TGCAGCGTTGAGATAACGAACACTGAAGCTTTCTTT
v_call: TRBV9; clone_size: once; d_call: .; j_call: TRBJ2-3; cdr3_aa: CASSVAIGGLTDTQYF; cdr3_nt: TGTGCCAGCAGCGTAGCGATAGGTGGGCTCACAGATACGCAGTATTTT
v_call: TRBV6-6; clone_size: .; d_call: TRBD2; j_call: TRBJ2-7; cdr3_aa: CASSYSIGGGATEQYF; cdr3_nt: TGTGCCAGCAGTTACTCGATTGGCGGGGGGGCGACCGAGCAGTACTTC
v_call: TRBV4-3; clone_size: .; d_call: TRBD1; j_call: TRBJ1-2; cdr3_aa: CASSHDTGTGGSIDGYTF; cdr3_nt: TGCGCCAGCAGCCACGATACCGGGACAGGGGGAAGTATCGATGGCTACACCTTC
v_call: TRBV15; clone_size: once; d_call: .; j_call: TRBJ1-4; cdr3_aa: CATSRDTLKGDILFF; cdr3_nt: TGTGCCACCAGCAGAGACACCCTTAAGGGAGACATTCTGTTTTTT
v_call: TRBV7-9; clone_size: many; d_call: TRBD2; j_call: TRBJ2-7; cdr3_aa: CASSSRTSPSYEQYF; cdr3_nt: TGTGCCAGCAGCTCGAGGACTAGCCCCTCCTACGAGCAGTACTTC
v_call: TRBV2; clone_size: .; d_call: .; j_call: TRBJ2-7; cdr3_aa: CASSPPRGISYEQYF; cdr3_nt: TGTGCCAGCAGCCCTCCTCGTGGGATCTCCTACGAGCAGTACTTC
v_call: TRBV7-9; clone_size: .; d_call: .; j_call: TRBJ2-5; cdr3_aa: CASSGDLRETQYF; cdr3_nt: TGTGCCAGCAGCGGGGACCTCAGGGAGACCCAGTACTTC
v_call: TRBV5-1; clone_size: few; d_call: .; j_call: TRBJ2-3; cdr3_aa: CASSLGQSTDTQYF; cdr3_nt: TGCGCCAGCAGCTTGGGACAGAGCACAGATACGCAGTATTTT
v_call: TRBV11-2; clone_size: .; d_call: .; j_call: TRBJ2-1; cdr3_aa: CASSLGATEQFF; cdr3_nt: TGTGCCAGCAGCTTAGGGGCTACCGAGCAGTTCTTC
v_call: TRBV7-8; clone_size: few; d_call: TRBD1; j_call: TRBJ1-6; cdr3_aa: CASSPRGVRSPLHF; cdr3_nt: TGTGCCAGCAGCCCCAGGGGGGTTAGATCACCCCTCCACTTT
v_call: TRBV6-5; clone_size: .; d_call: TRBD1; j_call: TRBJ2-6; cdr3_aa: CASQTGEAGANVLTF; cdr3_nt: TGTGCCAGCCAAACAGGGGAAGCTGGGGCCAACGTCCTGACTTTC
v_call: TRBV4-3; clone_size: .; d_call: TRBD1; j_call: TRBJ2-3; cdr3_aa: CASSQDWTGGTDTQYF; cdr3_nt: TGCGCCAGCAGCCAAGATTGGACAGGGGGCACAGATACGCAGTATTTT